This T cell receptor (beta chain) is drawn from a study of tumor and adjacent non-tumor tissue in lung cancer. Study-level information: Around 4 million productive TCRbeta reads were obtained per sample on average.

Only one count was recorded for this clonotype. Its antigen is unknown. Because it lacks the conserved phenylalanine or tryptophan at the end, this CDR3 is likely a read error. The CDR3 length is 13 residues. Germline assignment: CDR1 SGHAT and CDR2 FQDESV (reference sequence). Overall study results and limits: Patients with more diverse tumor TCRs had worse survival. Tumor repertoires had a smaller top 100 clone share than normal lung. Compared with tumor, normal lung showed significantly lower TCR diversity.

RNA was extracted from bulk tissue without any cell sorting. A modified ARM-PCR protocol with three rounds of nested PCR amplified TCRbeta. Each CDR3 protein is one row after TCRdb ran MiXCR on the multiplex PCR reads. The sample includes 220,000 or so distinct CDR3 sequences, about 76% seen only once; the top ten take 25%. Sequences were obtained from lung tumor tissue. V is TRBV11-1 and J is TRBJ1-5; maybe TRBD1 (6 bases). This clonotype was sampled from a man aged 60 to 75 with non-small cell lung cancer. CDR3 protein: CANSLGQNQPQHL. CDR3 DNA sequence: TGTGCCAACAGCTTAGGACAGAATCAGCCCCAGCATTTA.